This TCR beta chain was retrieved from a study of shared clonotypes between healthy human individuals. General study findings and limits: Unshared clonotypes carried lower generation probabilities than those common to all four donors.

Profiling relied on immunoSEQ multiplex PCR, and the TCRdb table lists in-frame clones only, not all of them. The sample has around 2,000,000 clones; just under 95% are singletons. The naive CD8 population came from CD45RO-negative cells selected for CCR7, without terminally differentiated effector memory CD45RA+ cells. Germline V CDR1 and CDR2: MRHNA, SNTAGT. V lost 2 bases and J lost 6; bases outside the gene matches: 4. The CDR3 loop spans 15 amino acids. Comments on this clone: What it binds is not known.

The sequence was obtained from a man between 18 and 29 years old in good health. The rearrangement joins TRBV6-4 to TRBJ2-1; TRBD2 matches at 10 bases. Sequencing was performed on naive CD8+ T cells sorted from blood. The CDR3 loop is CASSDEAGGRNEQFF. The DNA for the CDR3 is TGTGCCAGCAGTGACGAAGCGGGGGGGCGCAATGAGCAGTTCTTC.